One T cell receptor beta chain is described in this entry. This CDR3 spans 16 amino acids. V dropped 1 base and J dropped 0 bases, with 13 bases sitting between them. The germline V gene has CDR1 SGHKS and CDR2 YYEKEE (reference sequence). The data were taken from a study of blood T cell repertoires in COVID-19. Study-wide background: Donors in the United States, Italy and Spain gave samples during acute or convalescent COVID-19. Sources were T cells, B-cell-depleted T cells, or PBMCs; the material itself was cDNA or gDNA.

In the study's own analysis: Reference gene primer amplification yielded estimated nucleated cell counts. Produced via immunoSEQ multiplex PCR; TCRdb's table is partial and in-frame only. That table gives V, J and clone size, and the DNA gave D and trimming. The data show tens of thousands of clones, 80% to 90% seen once. The receptor was derived from a human donor in a cohort sampled during active COVID-19. The donor label of this sample is uncertain. V usage is TRBV5-5 and J usage is TRBJ1-1, with D perhaps TRBD1 (6 bases). The sample comprised peripheral blood. DNA for the CDR3: TGTGCCAGCAGCTTGTTCCAGGGGCGGTTGAACACTGAAGCTTTCTTT. Amino acid sequence: CASSLFQGRLNTEAFF.